These 27 T cell receptor beta chains came from one sample sequenced in a study of blood T cell repertoires in COVID-19. Produced via immunoSEQ multiplex PCR; TCRdb's table is partial and in-frame only. The table records some 130,000 clones, approximately 80% of them present only once. Sequencing used peripheral blood. Source of these receptors: a man aged 70-80 years with acute or convalescent COVID-19.

V usage is TRBV6-6 and J usage is TRBJ1-4; 9 bases align to TRBD1. Per the germline V gene, CDR1 is MNHNY and CDR2 is SVGAGI (reference sequence). This CDR3 contains 15 residues. J gave up 7 bases and V 5 bases, and 8 bases lay outside the gene matches. The CDR3 region is CASSQRQGGVEKLFF. The DNA of the CDR3 is TGTGCCAGCAGTCAGCGACAGGGGGGTGTTGAAAAACTGTTTTTT.

CDR3 sequence: CASSYKLGNTEAFF. In DNA, the CDR3 is TGTGCCAGCAGTTACAAACTCGGGAACACTGAAGCTTTCTTT. The J gene is TRBJ1-1, the V gene TRBV6-5, with unresolved D. Germline-derived CDR1 and CDR2 are MNHEY and SVGAGI. This CDR3 has 14 residues. With 2 bases removed from V and 1 base from J, the gap between germline ends came to 8 bases.

In regard to this clone: A much larger clone lies one base from this, so it may be a read error. The sample contains more than one DNA sequence encoding this CDR3. V usage is TRBV6-2 or TRBV6-3 and J usage is TRBJ1-1; 11 bases match TRBD1. With 6 bases clipped from V and 6 bases from J, the junction kept 3 bases outside the gene matches. CDR1 and CDR2 (germline): MNHEY, SVGEGT. There are 13 residues in the CDR3. The CDR3 bases are TGTGCCAGCAGCCGGACAGGGGGCCCTGAAGCTTTCTTT. As protein: CASSRTGGPEAFF.

The chain has TRBV9 and TRBJ2-2; D not resolved. From germline, CDR1 is SGDLS and CDR2 YYNGEE. V was clipped by 0 bases and J by 5 bases, with 5 bases between them. The CDR3 length is 13 residues. CDR3 bases: TGTGCCAGCAGCGTAGATCAGACCGGGGAGCTGTTTTTT. It translates to CASSVDQTGELFF.

The chain employs TRBV5-4 and TRBJ1-2; 9 nucleotides match TRBD1. Per germline, CDR1 SGHNT and CDR2 YYREEE (reference sequence). The CDR3 has 14 residues. Losses at the gene ends were 0 bases for V and 7 bases for J; bases not matched to a gene: 4. CDR3 sequence: CASSLDRGQSGYTF. In DNA, the CDR3 is TGTGCCAGCAGCTTGGACAGGGGGCAAAGTGGCTACACCTTC.

The chain recombines TRBV5-1 with TRBJ2-2, with D uncertain. Per the germline V gene, CDR1 is SGHRS and CDR2 is YFSETQ. The CDR3 contains 15 residues. V was cut by 0 bases and J by 2 bases, with 8 bases left in between. CDR3 coding DNA: TGCGCCAGCAGCTTGGGGTCAGGAAACACCGGGGAGCTGTTTTTT. As protein: CASSLGSGNTGELFF.

The chain joins TRBV9 to TRBJ2-6, with unresolved D. Germline loops: CDR1 SGDLS, CDR2 YYNGEE. V was cut by 4 bases and J by 0 bases, with 11 bases left in between. The CDR3 length is 16 residues. This CDR3 is CASSQQISSGANVLTF. The CDR3 coding sequence is TGTGCCAGCAGCCAACAGATTAGCTCTGGGGCCAACGTCCTGACTTTC.

The chain links TRBV12-3 or TRBV12-4 to TRBJ1-1; TRBD1 might be the D (5 bases). The CDR3 contains 13 residues. The V and J ends lost 5 bases and 5 bases respectively, with 12 bases between them. CDR3 protein: CASSVRERTEAFF. CDR3 bases: TGTGCCAGCAGTGTCAGGGAACGGACTGAAGCTTTCTTT.

The rearrangement joins TRBV29-1 to TRBJ1-2; TRBD1 aligns across 7 bases. The germline V gene encodes CDR1 SQVTM and CDR2 ANQGSEA. The CDR3 contains 12 residues. The J segment lost 5 bases and the V segment lost 5 bases, leaving 5 bases of the junction unmatched. CDR3 sequence (DNA): TGCAGCGTTACAGGGGACGGTTATGGCTACACCTTC. The encoded protein is CSVTGDGYGYTF.

The chain has TRBV18 and TRBJ2-1, with D tentatively TRBD2 (6 bases). CDR3 length: 12 amino acids. V was clipped by 3 bases and J by 10 bases, with 10 bases between them. In germline, CDR1 is KGHSH, CDR2 LQKENI. CDR3 bases: TGTGCCAGCTCACCGGCAGCGGGCGAGCAGTTCTTC. It is translated as CASSPAAGEQFF.

This rearrangement joins TRBV3-1 (or the pseudogene TRBV3-2) to TRBJ1-2; no definite D call. This CDR3 comprises 11 residues. Per the germline V gene, CDR1 is LGHDT and CDR2 is YNNKEL (reference sequence). With 0 bases removed from V and 8 bases from J, the gap between germline ends came to 4 bases. CDR3 amino acids: CASSQDGGYTF. CDR3 bases: TGTGCCAGCAGCCAAGACGGGGGCTACACCTTC.

The chain combines TRBV9 with TRBJ2-2; TRBD2 is a possible D gene (8 bases). CDR1 and CDR2 (germline): SGDLS, YYNGEE. There are 15 residues in the CDR3. V was cut by 4 bases and J by 6 bases, with 16 bases left in between. The chain's CDR3 is CASSSRQGLAGELFF. Written as DNA, the CDR3 is TGTGCCAGCAGCTCAAGACAGGGACTAGCCGGGGAGCTGTTTTTT.

This chain uses TRBV5-1 with TRBJ2-7; weak D call: TRBD2 (5 bases). There are 15 residues in the CDR3. Trimming cost V 0 bases and J 2 bases, with 12 bases left between them. Germline loops: CDR1 SGHRS, CDR2 YFSETQ. The CDR3: CASSLDRGWTYEQYF. The CDR3 DNA reads as TGCGCCAGCAGCTTGGATAGAGGGTGGACCTACGAGCAGTACTTC.

J is TRBJ2-1 and V is TRBV11-2; D might be TRBD2 (6 bases). Germline CDR1 and CDR2: SGHAT and FQNNGV. The CDR3 spans 16 residues. The V gene lost 1 base and the J gene lost 3 bases, with 13 bases spanning the gap. CDR3 sequence: CASSLVRRGHYNEQFF. CDR3 sequence (DNA): TGTGCCAGCAGCTTAGTGAGGAGGGGTCACTACAATGAGCAGTTCTTC.

The chain employs TRBV24-1 and TRBJ2-5, with 8 bases matching TRBD2. CDR3 length equals 14 residues. V lost 4 bases, J lost 5 bases, and 5 bases stayed unmatched. Looked up from germline, CDR1 is KGHDR and CDR2 is SFDVKD. In DNA form, the CDR3 reads TGTGCCACCAGTGACTCGCGGGGGGCTGAGACCCAGTACTTC. It is translated as CATSDSRGAETQYF.

This clone was seen a handful of times. V is TRBV7-2 and J is TRBJ2-2; tentatively, D is TRBD1 (6 bases). Germline V gene sequence: CDR1 SGHTA, CDR2 FQGNSA. V was trimmed by 2 bases and J by 1 base, leaving 11 bases between them. The CDR3 runs to 16 residues. For the CDR3, the DNA is TGTGCCAGCAGCTTACAGGGGACACGGAACACCGGGGAGCTGTTTTTT. Its translation is CASSLQGTRNTGELFF. The whole variable domain, remainder taken from reference TRBV7-2 and TRBJ2-2, is GAGVSQSPSNKVTEKGKDVELRCDPISGHTALYWYRQSLGQGLEFLIYFQGNSAPDKSGLPSDRFSAERTGGSVSTLTIQRTQQEDSAVYLCASSLQGTRNTGELFFGEGSRLTVL.

This chain joins TRBV7-2 and TRBJ2-3, with 7 bases aligning to TRBD2. CDR1 SGHTA and CDR2 FQGNSA come from the germline V gene. The CDR3 extends over 16 amino acids. J gave up 0 bases and V 4 bases, and 7 bases lay outside the gene matches. The CDR3 loop is CASSSLGGPSTDTQYF. The CDR3, as DNA: TGTGCCAGCAGCTCCTTGGGAGGGCCTAGCACAGATACGCAGTATTTT.

This chain joins TRBV18 and TRBJ1-5; TRBD1 is a possible D gene (6 bases). Germline assignment: CDR1 KGHSH and CDR2 LQKENI. The ends were cut back, 2 bases at V and 0 bases at J, with 8 bases in the middle. The CDR3 length is 15 residues. Written as DNA, the CDR3 is TGTGCCAGCTCACCAACAGGGATTAGCAATCAGCCCCAGCATTTT. It translates to CASSPTGISNQPQHF.

The V call is TRBV7-9, the J call TRBJ2-7, with 9 positions matching TRBD1. V gave up 5 bases and J gave up 2 bases; unmatched junction bases: 7. The CDR3 has 15 residues. Germline values: CDR1 SEHNR, CDR2 FQNEAQ (reference sequence). CDR3 in amino acids: CASSQVGTGTYEQYF. For the CDR3, the DNA is TGTGCCAGCAGCCAAGTTGGGACAGGGACCTACGAGCAGTACTTC.

The chain recombines TRBV28 with TRBJ1-4; D remains ambiguous. The V gene's germline CDR1 is MDHEN and CDR2 SYDVKM. The CDR3 loop spans 15 amino acids. The V gene lost 4 bases and the J gene lost 0 bases, with 9 bases spanning the gap. The CDR3 DNA sequence: TGTGCCAGCAGTTGGGAGGGTTCAACTAATGAAAAACTGTTTTTT. Translation: CASSWEGSTNEKLFF.

The chain couples TRBV7-8 to TRBJ1-1; 7 nucleotides line up with TRBD1. Germline V gives CDR1 SGHVS, CDR2 FQNEAQ. This CDR3 is 15 amino acids long. Trimming took 5 bases from V and 0 from J; bases not matched to a gene: 6. The CDR3 nucleotides are TGTGCCAGCAGCCGTACAGGGGCGATGAACACTGAAGCTTTCTTT. It yields the protein CASSRTGAMNTEAFF.

The chain combines TRBV19 with TRBJ1-2; TRBD1 might be the D (5 bases). V dropped 5 bases and J dropped 7 bases, with 11 bases sitting between them. From germline, CDR1 is LNHDA and CDR2 SQIVND (reference sequence). The CDR3 runs 12 residues. CDR3 nucleotide sequence: TGTGCCAGTAGTGAAGGCAGGGCTGGCTACACCTTC. Protein: CASSEGRAGYTF.

This clone was detected a few times. CDR3 residues: CASSATGRGTEAFF. CDR3 coding DNA: TGTGCCAGCAGCGCAACAGGGAGGGGGACTGAAGCTTTCTTT. The chain has TRBV9 and TRBJ1-1; D perhaps matches TRBD1 (6 bases). Trimming shortened V by 3 bases and J by 5 bases, and 14 bases separated the two germline ends. The CDR3 extends over 14 amino acids. The germline V gene has CDR1 SGDLS and CDR2 YYNGEE. Based on the CDR3 plus reference TRBV9 and TRBJ1-1, the full variable domain is DSGVTQTPKHLITATGQRVTLRCSPRSGDLSVYWYQQSLDQGLQFLIQYYNGEERAKGNILERFSAQQFPDLHSELNLSSLELGDSALYFCASSATGRGTEAFFGQGTRLTVV.

The chain combines TRBV28 with TRBJ1-1, with a tentative D call TRBD1 (5 bases). Per the germline V gene, CDR1 is MDHEN and CDR2 is SYDVKM. The CDR3 is 15 residues long. Trimming left V 2 bases short and J 1 base short, with 11 bases between. The CDR3 loop is CASSLLGRANTEAFF. CDR3 DNA sequence: TGTGCCAGCAGTTTACTGGGCAGGGCGAACACTGAAGCTTTCTTT.

This clone was seen a few times. Other nucleotide sequences from this sample produce the same CDR3. The rearrangement uses TRBV19 and TRBJ1-5; TRBD1 might be the D (6 bases). With 3 bases removed from V and 3 bases from J, the gap between germline ends came to 12 bases. Per the germline V gene, CDR1 is LNHDA and CDR2 is SQIVND (reference sequence). This CDR3 has 15 amino acids. CDR3 residues: CASSIFGGLNQPQHF. The DNA for the CDR3 is TGTGCCAGTAGTATTTTCGGGGGGCTCAATCAGCCCCAGCATTTT.

The chain links TRBV5-4 to TRBJ2-4; TRBD1 agrees at 7 bases. V lost 4 bases, J lost 0 bases, and 7 bases stayed unmatched. Germline CDR1 is SGHNT and CDR2 is YYREEE (reference sequence). This CDR3 comprises 16 residues. CDR3 DNA sequence: TGTGCCAGCAGCCCCGGGACAGATAAAGCCAAAAACATTCAGTACTTC. This translates into CASSPGTDKAKNIQYF.

V gene TRBV2 combines with J gene TRBJ2-7; 7 bases line up with TRBD1. The V gene's germline CDR1 is SNHLY and CDR2 FYNNEI. J gave up 0 bases and V 6 bases, and 5 bases lay outside the gene matches. The CDR3 runs to 14 residues. The chain's CDR3 is CASRLQGNSYEQYF. The CDR3 DNA reads as TGTGCCAGCAGGCTACAGGGGAACTCCTACGAGCAGTACTTC.